This TCR beta chain stems from a study of naive and memory T cell subsets. Whole-study findings and limits: Findings for naive and memory subsets could not be checked against ground truth.

The germline V gene has CDR1 SGHDN and CDR2 FVKESK. V was shortened by 4 bases and J by 4 bases, with 13 bases between the two germline ends. The CDR3 sequence is 14 residues long. Two oligonucleotides, mixed equimolar, formed the beta constant-region primer covering TRBC1 and TRBC2. TCRdb re-called the UMI-ligation and nested PCR reads with MiXCR, one entry per CDR3 protein. The sample contains 130,000 to 150,000 distinct CDR3 sequences, 15% to 20% of which appear only once. Of note for this clonotype: The antigen is undetermined.

After the first PCR, alpha and beta chain libraries were processed separately. The TCR sequence derives from a human donor in good health. The chain combines TRBV14 with TRBJ2-5; D is unresolved. The sample was naive CD4+ T cells from blood. CDR3 sequence reads: CASSPLLKPETQYF. CDR3 nucleotides: TGTGCCAGCAGCCCCCTCTTAAAGCCAGAGACCCAGTACTTC.